The T cell receptor beta chain described here comes from a study of Ad26.COV2.S vaccination and SARS-CoV-2 variants. Background on the study: The study gave Ad26.COV2.S intramuscularly, once or twice 56 days apart. Study-level findings and limits: People who got the vaccine or the placebo had similar non-spike TCR breadth. Total responses of T cells may have been underestimated by the analyses of TCR breadth and depth.

Treatment indicated: over 15 received Ad26.COV2.S at low or high dose, single or two shots; 5 received placebo; per-sample allocation not given. The samples were gathered on day 63 after the first injection of vaccine or placebo. On this clone itself: What it recognizes is unknown.

Assay used: immunoSEQ multiplex PCR; TCRdb lists only in-frame clones, some missing. The sample comprises about 440,000 clones, less than 95% of which are singletons, and roughly 3.9% rests with the top ten. This CDR3 is 17 amino acids long. Unmatched junction bases numbered 16, after V lost 3 bases and J lost 7 bases. Germline lookup yields CDR1 SGHRS and CDR2 YFSETQ. The receptor's source is a person aged 18-65 years who received the Ad26.COV2.S COVID-19 vaccine or a placebo. Specimen: peripheral blood, collected in a trial of Ad26.COV2.S vaccine versus placebo. V and J are TRBV5-1 and TRBJ1-2, with 9 bases lining up with TRBD1. The CDR3 here is CASSSRILGQGTAGYTF. Written as DNA, the CDR3 is TGCGCCAGCAGCTCGAGGATATTAGGACAGGGGACGGCTGGCTACACCTTC.